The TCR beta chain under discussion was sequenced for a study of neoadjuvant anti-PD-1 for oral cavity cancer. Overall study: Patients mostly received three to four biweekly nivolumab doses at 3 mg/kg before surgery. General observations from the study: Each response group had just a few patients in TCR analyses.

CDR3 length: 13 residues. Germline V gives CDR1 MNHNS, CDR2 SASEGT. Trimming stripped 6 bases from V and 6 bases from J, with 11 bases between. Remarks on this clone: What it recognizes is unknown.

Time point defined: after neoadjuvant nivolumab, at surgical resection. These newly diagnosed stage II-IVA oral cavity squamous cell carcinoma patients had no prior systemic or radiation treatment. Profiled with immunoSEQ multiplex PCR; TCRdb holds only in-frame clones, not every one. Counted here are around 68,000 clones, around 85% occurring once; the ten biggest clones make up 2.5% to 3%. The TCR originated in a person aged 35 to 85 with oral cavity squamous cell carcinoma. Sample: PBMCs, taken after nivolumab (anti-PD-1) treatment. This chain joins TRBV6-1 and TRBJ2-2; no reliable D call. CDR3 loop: CASSSISAGELFF. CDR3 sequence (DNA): TGTGCCAGCAGCTCTATTAGTGCCGGGGAGCTGTTTTTT.